This TCR beta chain was found in a study of blood T cell repertoires in COVID-19. Study-wide context: Material from acute and convalescent COVID-19 was sourced from the United States, Italy and Spain. PBMCs, B-cell-depleted T cells, or T cells provided the cDNA or gDNA that made up the material.

Assay used: immunoSEQ multiplex PCR; TCRdb lists only in-frame clones, some missing. The sample has under 350,000 clones, roughly 90% seen once. Assignment of participants to cohorts was predicated upon participant-reported clinical history. The study counted Cohort 3 donors as recovered given two negative PCRs, clearance, or symptom resolution. Sequencing was done on a sample of PBMCs or T cells enriched from blood (not recorded which). This clonotype was obtained from a woman in her sixties who had recovered from COVID-19.

The CDR3 DNA reads as TGTGCCAGCAGTACCCAGGGGGCGGGCGGAAACACCATATATTTT. This translates into CASSTQGAGGNTIYF. This rearrangement joins TRBV27 to TRBJ1-3, with 8 nucleotides matching TRBD1. V lost 5 bases to trimming and J lost 4 bases; unmatched junction nucleotides: 7. The CDR3 is 15 amino acids. The germline gives CDR1 MNHEY, CDR2 SMNVEV (reference sequence).